Listed below are T cell receptor beta chains from one sample, sequenced in a study of human T cells and chemical hapten exposure. MiXCR, run by TCRdb on the RACE reads, gives a single entry per CDR3 protein. The sample shows 330,000 or so distinct CDR3 sequences, about 6% of them seen only once. Specimen: whole blood, collected in connection with sensitization to the hapten diphenylcyclopropenone (DPC). Receptors were obtained from a woman aged 18-29 years with alopecia areata. Some clones in this sample may be carry-over from other donors' samples. Each CDR3 is given with its conserved first and last residue. A D gene is named only where the DNA matches it firmly. A clone size is listed for some rows: how often the clone was seen (once, few, many), or a class if it is expanded.

abundance: -
v_gene: TRBV28
j_gene: TRBJ1-6
len: 12
d_gene: -
CDR3aa: CASSSSGTPLHF
CDR3nt: TGTGCCAGCAGTTCATCCGGGACACCCCTCCACTTT

abundance: many
v_gene: TRBV2
j_gene: TRBJ1-6
len: 15
d_gene: -
CDR3aa: CASSESQGHNSPLHF
CDR3nt: TGTGCCAGCAGTGAAAGCCAGGGGCATAATTCACCCCTCCACTTT

abundance: -
v_gene: TRBV28
j_gene: TRBJ2-3
len: 17
d_gene: TRBD1
CDR3aa: CASSFLPGTGTTDTQYF
CDR3nt: TGTGCCAGCAGTTTCCTACCCGGGACAGGGACCACAGATACGCAGTATTTT

abundance: many
v_gene: TRBV6-2/TRBV6-3
j_gene: TRBJ1-1
len: 11
d_gene: -
CDR3aa: CATEDHTEAFF
CDR3nt: TGTGCCACCGAAGACCACACTGAAGCTTTCTTT

abundance: -
v_gene: TRBV10-3
j_gene: TRBJ1-5
len: 14
d_gene: TRBD1
CDR3aa: CAISEGPGGPAQHF
CDR3nt: TGTGCCATCAGTGAGGGGCCAGGGGGACCAGCCCAGCATTTT

abundance: -
v_gene: TRBV11-2
j_gene: TRBJ1-6
len: 14
d_gene: TRBD1
CDR3aa: CASSLWDSNSPLHF
CDR3nt: TGTGCCAGCAGCTTGTGGGACAGCAATTCACCCCTCCACTTT

abundance: -
v_gene: TRBV7-2
j_gene: TRBJ1-3
len: 16
d_gene: -
CDR3aa: CASSSDSRSSGNTIYF
CDR3nt: TGTGCCAGCAGCTCGGACTCTCGCAGCTCTGGAAACACCATATATTTT

abundance: few
v_gene: TRBV11-2
j_gene: TRBJ2-7
len: 15
d_gene: -
CDR3aa: CASSLVSQGNYEQYF
CDR3nt: TGTGCCAGCAGCTTAGTTTCCCAGGGGAACTACGAGCAGTACTTC

abundance: many
v_gene: TRBV6-6
j_gene: TRBJ2-3
len: 17
d_gene: TRBD2
CDR3aa: CASSYRGLAGLSDTQYF
CDR3nt: TGTGCCAGCAGTTACAGGGGACTAGCGGGGTTGTCAGATACGCAGTATTTT

abundance: few
v_gene: TRBV18
j_gene: TRBJ2-7
len: 15
d_gene: -
CDR3aa: CASSPGTSPTREQYF
CDR3nt: TGTGCCAGCTCACCGGGTACGAGCCCCACGAGGGAGCAGTACTTC

abundance: many
v_gene: TRBV7-9
j_gene: TRBJ1-2
len: 13
d_gene: -
CDR3aa: CASSFGDSFSYTF
CDR3nt: TGTGCCAGCAGCTTTGGCGACAGTTTTAGCTACACCTTC

abundance: many
v_gene: TRBV7-9
j_gene: TRBJ1-1
len: 13
d_gene: -
CDR3aa: CASSLNFQDRAFF
CDR3nt: TGTGCCAGCAGCTTAAACTTTCAAGACCGAGCTTTCTTT

abundance: many
v_gene: TRBV6-2/TRBV6-3
j_gene: TRBJ2-1
len: 11
d_gene: TRBD2
CDR3aa: CASSAGGQQFF
CDR3nt: TGTGCCAGCAGTGCGGGGGGCCAGCAGTTCTTC

abundance: many
v_gene: TRBV4-3
j_gene: TRBJ2-3
len: 14
d_gene: -
CDR3aa: CASSNRGETDTQYF
CDR3nt: TGCGCCAGCAGCAACCGGGGAGAAACAGATACGCAGTATTTT

abundance: many
v_gene: TRBV7-2
j_gene: TRBJ2-7
len: 15
d_gene: -
CDR3aa: CASSTTWAGTYEQYF
CDR3nt: TGTGCCAGCAGCACTACCTGGGCGGGGACCTACGAGCAGTACTTC

abundance: many
v_gene: TRBV6-2/TRBV6-3
j_gene: TRBJ1-1
len: 15
d_gene: -
CDR3aa: CASSRASWAGTEAFF
CDR3nt: TGTGCCAGCAGCCGCGCAAGTTGGGCGGGCACTGAAGCTTTCTTT

abundance: few
v_gene: TRBV2
j_gene: TRBJ2-1
len: 12
d_gene: -
CDR3aa: CASSSDRNEQFF
CDR3nt: TGTGCCAGCAGTTCCGATCGTAATGAGCAGTTCTTC

abundance: many
v_gene: TRBV28
j_gene: TRBJ1-1
len: 12
d_gene: -
CDR3aa: CASSLVNTEAFF
CDR3nt: TGTGCCAGCAGTTTGGTGAACACTGAAGCTTTCTTT

abundance: many
v_gene: TRBV20-1
j_gene: TRBJ1-2
len: 13
d_gene: -
CDR3aa: CSAVPGGRGGYTF
CDR3nt: TGCAGTGCCGTTCCCGGGGGACGGGGGGGCTACACCTTC

abundance: -
v_gene: TRBV4-3
j_gene: TRBJ2-7
len: 16
d_gene: -
CDR3aa: CASSQAPWAGTYEQYF
CDR3nt: TGCGCCAGCAGCCAAGCCCCGTGGGCGGGGACCTACGAGCAGTACTTC

abundance: many
v_gene: TRBV2
j_gene: TRBJ2-5
len: 14
d_gene: -
CDR3aa: CASSLGLSQETQYF
CDR3nt: TGTGCCAGCAGTCTTGGACTGAGCCAAGAGACCCAGTACTTC

abundance: many
v_gene: TRBV7-7
j_gene: TRBJ2-2
len: 16
d_gene: -
CDR3aa: CASSPPGAGSTGELFF
CDR3nt: TGTGCTAGCAGCCCACCCGGGGCCGGCTCCACCGGGGAGCTGTTTTTT

abundance: many
v_gene: TRBV5-6
j_gene: TRBJ1-2
len: 14
d_gene: TRBD1
CDR3aa: CASSLGQGPYGYTF
CDR3nt: TGTGCCAGCAGCTTGGGACAGGGACCCTATGGCTACACCTTC

abundance: -
v_gene: TRBV24-1
j_gene: TRBJ2-1
len: 12
d_gene: TRBD1
CDR3aa: CATRDRYDEQFF
CDR3nt: TGTGCCACCAGGGACAGGTACGATGAGCAGTTCTTC

abundance: -
v_gene: TRBV4-3
j_gene: TRBJ2-2
len: 17
d_gene: TRBD1
CDR3aa: CASSQKPTGADTGELFF
CDR3nt: TGCGCCAGCAGCCAGAAACCGACAGGGGCCGACACCGGGGAGCTGTTTTTT

abundance: few
v_gene: TRBV28
j_gene: TRBJ1-6
len: 16
d_gene: TRBD1
CDR3aa: CASSTPGYRGNSPLHF
CDR3nt: TGTGCCAGCAGTACTCCTGGATACAGGGGTAATTCACCCCTCCACTTT

abundance: many
v_gene: TRBV2
j_gene: TRBJ2-1
len: 14
d_gene: -
CDR3aa: CASSDSRESVERFF
CDR3nt: TGTGCCAGCAGTGATTCGCGAGAGAGCGTCGAGCGGTTCTTC

abundance: -
v_gene: TRBV6-2/TRBV6-3
j_gene: TRBJ2-1
len: 12
d_gene: -
CDR3aa: CASSSAPNEQFF
CDR3nt: TGTGCCAGCAGTTCGGCACCCAATGAGCAGTTCTTC

abundance: few
v_gene: TRBV28
j_gene: TRBJ1-6
len: 15
d_gene: TRBD1
CDR3aa: CASSLGTGRNSPLHF
CDR3nt: TGTGCCAGCAGTTTGGGGACAGGGAGGAATTCACCCCTCCACTTT

abundance: few
v_gene: TRBV9
j_gene: TRBJ2-3
len: 13
d_gene: -
CDR3aa: CASSPRLGDTQYF
CDR3nt: TGTGCCAGCAGCCCCCGTCTTGGCGATACGCAGTATTTT

abundance: many
v_gene: TRBV7-7
j_gene: TRBJ1-1
len: 18
d_gene: TRBD1
CDR3aa: CASSLECGTASLNTEAFF
CDR3nt: TGTGCTAGCAGCTTAGAATGCGGGACAGCGAGCTTGAACACTGAAGCTTTCTTT